This is a list of T cell receptor beta chains from one sample in a study of blood T cell repertoires in COVID-19. Sequenced by immunoSEQ multiplex PCR; TCRdb stores in-frame clones only, minus some. The table records 350,000 to 550,000 clones, approximately 90% of them present only once. Sequences were obtained from peripheral blood. The source is a woman in her twenties or thirties with acute or convalescent COVID-19. The CDR3 runs from the conserved cysteine through the conserved F or W. The D gene is left open where the match is weak. Not all rows give a size; the values are once, few, many and, for expanded clones, a class.

abundance	v_gene	d_gene	j_gene	CDR3nt	CDR3aa
NA	TRBV7-3	TRBD2	TRBJ2-3	TGTGCCAGCAGCTTCTCTAGCGGGGGGGCAGATACGCAGTATTTT	CASSFSSGGADTQYF
NA	TRBV9	NA	TRBJ2-3	TGTGCCAGCAGCCCCTTTGGGACTAGCACAGATACGCAGTATTTT	CASSPFGTSTDTQYF
NA	TRBV12-3/TRBV12-4	NA	TRBJ2-3	TGTGCCAGCAGTTTTACCGGGACAGATACGCAGTATTTT	CASSFTGTDTQYF
few	TRBV6-6	NA	TRBJ1-3	TGTGCCAGCAGTTACTCCGGTCTAGTCTATTTT	CASSYSGLVYF
NA	TRBV4-1	TRBD1	TRBJ2-5	TGCGCCAGCAGCCAAGGTTTACGGGACAGGGAACTGGGGGAGACCCAGTACTTC	CASSQGLRDRELGETQYF
NA	TRBV6-5	TRBD1	TRBJ1-1	TGTGCCAGCACCTACAGGGGCTCCACTGAAGCTTTCTTT	CASTYRGSTEAFF
NA	TRBV3-1/TRBV3-2	NA	TRBJ1-1	TGTGCCAGCAGCTCGTGGACACCTGGGACTGAAGCTTTCTTT	CASSSWTPGTEAFF
NA	TRBV4-1	TRBD1	TRBJ1-1	TGCGCCAGCAGCCAAGCCCGACACGGGCGGGACAGGGGGCGATCGGGCACTGAAGCTTTCTTT	CASSQARHGRDRGRSGTEAFF
NA	TRBV14	TRBD1	TRBJ1-2	TGTGCCAGCAGCCCCGGACAGGGTCCGGGAGGCTACACCTTC	CASSPGQGPGGYTF
once	TRBV10-2	NA	TRBJ1-2	TGCGCCAGCAGTGAGACAGGGAAATCCTATGGCTACACCTTC	CASSETGKSYGYTF
NA	TRBV5-1	TRBD2	TRBJ2-3	TGCGCCAGCAGCTTGGGAAATGCCGGACTAGCGGGGGGGATAGATACGCAGTATTTT	CASSLGNAGLAGGIDTQYF
NA	TRBV6-5	NA	TRBJ1-6	TGTGCCAGCAGTTACCGCAGGAATTCACCCCTCCACTTT	CASSYRRNSPLHF
NA	TRBV30	NA	TRBJ1-4	TGTGCCTGGAGTGTACCTAAGTTATCTAATGAAAAACTGTTTTTT	CAWSVPKLSNEKLFF
few	TRBV4-1	NA	TRBJ1-4	TGCGCCAGCAGCCAACAAATAGGGGATGAAAAACTGTTTTTT	CASSQQIGDEKLFF
NA	TRBV5-1	NA	TRBJ2-7	TGCGCCAGCAGCTCGCCTAACTACGAGCAGTACTTC	CASSSPNYEQYF